This T cell receptor beta chain derives from a study of T cell responses to AZD1222 COVID-19 vaccine. As for the study in general: Researchers grouped second doses given at about 4 or about 12 weeks into one pool.

The CDR3 loop spans 17 amino acids. With 4 bases removed from V and 0 bases from J, the gap between germline ends came to 16 bases. Germline-derived CDR1 and CDR2 are ENHRY and SYGVKD. Points from the study as a whole: Vaccine-associated CD4 TCRs ranged over spike, dominating at 160-218 and 743-854. As reported, nearly half of all spike-specific TCRs target variant regions that are unmutated.

The repertoire was sequenced with immunoSEQ multiplex PCR; TCRdb's copy has only in-frame clones and lacks some. The data show 90,000 to 130,000 clones, just over 85% seen once. As for this clone: Its specificity is not known.

The sequence was collected from an adult in good health. The V gene is TRBV10-3, the J gene TRBJ2-1; perhaps D is TRBD1 or TRBD2 (5 bases each). Specimen: peripheral blood, collected on day 0 of AZD1222 vaccination. The CDR3 DNA reads as TGTGCCATCAGTGGCCTCTCCGGGGCAGACTCCTACAATGAGCAGTTCTTC. Its translation: CAISGLSGADSYNEQFF.